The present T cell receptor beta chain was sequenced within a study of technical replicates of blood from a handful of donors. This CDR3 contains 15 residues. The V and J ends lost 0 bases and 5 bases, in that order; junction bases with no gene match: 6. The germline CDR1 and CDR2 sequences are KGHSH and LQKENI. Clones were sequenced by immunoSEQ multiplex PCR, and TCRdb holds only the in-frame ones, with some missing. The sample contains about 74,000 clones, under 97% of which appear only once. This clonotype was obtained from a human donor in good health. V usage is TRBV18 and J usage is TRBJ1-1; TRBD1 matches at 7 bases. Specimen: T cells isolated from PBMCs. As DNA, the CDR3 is TGTGCCAGCTCACCACCGGGTACAGGGGATACTGAAGCTTTCTTT. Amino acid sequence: CASSPPGTGDTEAFF. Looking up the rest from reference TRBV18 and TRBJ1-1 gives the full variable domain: NAGVMQNPRHLVRRRGQEARLRCSPMKGHSHVYWYRQLPEEGLKFMVYLQKENIIDESGMPKERFSAEFPKEGPSILRIQQVVRGDSAAYFCASSPPGTGDTEAFFGQGTRLTVV.